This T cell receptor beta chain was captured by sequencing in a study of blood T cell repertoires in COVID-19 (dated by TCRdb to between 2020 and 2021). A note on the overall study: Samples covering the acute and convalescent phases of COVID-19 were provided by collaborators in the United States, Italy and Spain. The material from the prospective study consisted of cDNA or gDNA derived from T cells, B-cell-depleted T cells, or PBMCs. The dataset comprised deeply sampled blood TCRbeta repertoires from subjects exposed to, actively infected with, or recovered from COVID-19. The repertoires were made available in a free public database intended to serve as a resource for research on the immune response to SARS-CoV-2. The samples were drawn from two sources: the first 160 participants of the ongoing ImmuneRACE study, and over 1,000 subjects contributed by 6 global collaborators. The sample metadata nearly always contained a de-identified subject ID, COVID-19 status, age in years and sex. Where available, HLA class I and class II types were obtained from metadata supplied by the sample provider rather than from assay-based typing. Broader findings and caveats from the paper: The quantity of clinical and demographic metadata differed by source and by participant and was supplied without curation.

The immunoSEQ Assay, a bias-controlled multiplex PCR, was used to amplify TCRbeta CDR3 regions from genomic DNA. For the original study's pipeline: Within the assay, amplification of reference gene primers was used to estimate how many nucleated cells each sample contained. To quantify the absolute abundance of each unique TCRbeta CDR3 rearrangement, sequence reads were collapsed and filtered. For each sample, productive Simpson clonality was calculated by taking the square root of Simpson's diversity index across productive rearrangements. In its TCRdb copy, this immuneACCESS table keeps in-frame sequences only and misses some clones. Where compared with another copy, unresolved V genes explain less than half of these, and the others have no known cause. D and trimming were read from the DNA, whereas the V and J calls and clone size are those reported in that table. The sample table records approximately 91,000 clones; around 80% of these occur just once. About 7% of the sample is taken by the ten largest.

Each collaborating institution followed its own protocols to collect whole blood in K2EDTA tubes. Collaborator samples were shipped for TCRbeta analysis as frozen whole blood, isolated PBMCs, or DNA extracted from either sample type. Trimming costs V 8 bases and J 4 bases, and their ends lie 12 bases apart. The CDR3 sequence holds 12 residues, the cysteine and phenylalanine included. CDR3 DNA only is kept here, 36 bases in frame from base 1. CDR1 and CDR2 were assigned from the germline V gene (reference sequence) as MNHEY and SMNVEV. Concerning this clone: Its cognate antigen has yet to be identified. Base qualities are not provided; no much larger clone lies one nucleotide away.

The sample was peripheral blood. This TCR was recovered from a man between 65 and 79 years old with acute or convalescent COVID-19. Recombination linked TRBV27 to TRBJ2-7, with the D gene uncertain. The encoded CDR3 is CASHSSIYEQYF. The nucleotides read TGTGCCAGCCACTCCTCCATTTACGAGCAGTACTTC.